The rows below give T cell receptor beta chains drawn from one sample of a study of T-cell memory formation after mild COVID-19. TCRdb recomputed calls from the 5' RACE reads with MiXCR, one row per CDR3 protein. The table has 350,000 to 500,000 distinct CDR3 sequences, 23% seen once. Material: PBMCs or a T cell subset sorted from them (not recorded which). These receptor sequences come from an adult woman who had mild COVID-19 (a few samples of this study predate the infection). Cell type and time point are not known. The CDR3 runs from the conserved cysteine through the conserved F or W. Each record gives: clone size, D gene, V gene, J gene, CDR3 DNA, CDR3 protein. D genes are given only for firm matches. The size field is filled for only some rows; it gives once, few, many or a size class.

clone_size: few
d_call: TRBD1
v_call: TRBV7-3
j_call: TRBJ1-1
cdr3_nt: TGTGCCAGCAGCTTAATTCCGGGACAGGGGGGCACTGAAGCTTTCTTT
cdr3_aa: CASSLIPGQGGTEAFF

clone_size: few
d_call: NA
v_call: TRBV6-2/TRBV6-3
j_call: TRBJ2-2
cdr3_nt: TGTGCCAGCACACGGACCGGAGGATACATTAACACCGGGGAGCTGTTTTTT
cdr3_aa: CASTRTGGYINTGELFF

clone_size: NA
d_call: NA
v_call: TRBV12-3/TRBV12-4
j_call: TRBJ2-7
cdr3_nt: TGTGCCAGCAGTTTAGAAGTCCTGGGTGAGCAGTACTTC
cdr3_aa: CASSLEVLGEQYF

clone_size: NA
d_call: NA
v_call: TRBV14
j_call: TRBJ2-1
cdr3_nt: TGTGCCAGCAGCCAATTCGGGCCCGCGGAGCAGTTCTTC
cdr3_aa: CASSQFGPAEQFF

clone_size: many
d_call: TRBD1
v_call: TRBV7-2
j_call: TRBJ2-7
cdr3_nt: TGTGCCAGCAGCACGACAGGGGGGGCCTACGAGCAGTACTTC
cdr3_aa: CASSTTGGAYEQYF

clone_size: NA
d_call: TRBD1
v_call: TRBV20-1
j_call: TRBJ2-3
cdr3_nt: TGCAGTGCTCAACCCGACAGGGGCAAGACAGATACGCAGTATTTT
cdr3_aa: CSAQPDRGKTDTQYF

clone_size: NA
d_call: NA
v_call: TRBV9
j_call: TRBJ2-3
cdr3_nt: TGTGCCAGCAGCGTAGTGGCGGGAAGCACAGATACGCAGTATTTT
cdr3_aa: CASSVVAGSTDTQYF

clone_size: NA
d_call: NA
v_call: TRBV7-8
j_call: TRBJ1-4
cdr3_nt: TGTGCCAGCAGCCCCCTAGGTGAAAAACTGTTTTTT
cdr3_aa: CASSPLGEKLFF

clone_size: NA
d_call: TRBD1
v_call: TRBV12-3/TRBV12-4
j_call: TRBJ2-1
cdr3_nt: TGTGCCAGTGGGACAGGGAGCTCCTACAATGAGCAGTTCTTC
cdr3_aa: CASGTGSSYNEQFF

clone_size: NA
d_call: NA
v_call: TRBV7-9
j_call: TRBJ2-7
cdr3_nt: TGTGCCAGCAGCTTAGGAACGCGGGGAGAGCAGTACTTC
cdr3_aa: CASSLGTRGEQYF

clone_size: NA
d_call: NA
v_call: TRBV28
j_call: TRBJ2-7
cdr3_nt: TGTGCCAGCGGGAGCTTTTACGAGCAGTACTTC
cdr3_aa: CASGSFYEQYF

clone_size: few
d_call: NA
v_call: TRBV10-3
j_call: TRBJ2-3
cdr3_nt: TGTGCCATCAGCCGGGGCACAGATACGCAGTATTTT
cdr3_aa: CAISRGTDTQYF

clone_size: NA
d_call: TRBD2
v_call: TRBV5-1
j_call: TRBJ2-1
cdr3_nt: TGCGCCAGCAGCTTGGGCCTAGCGGGGGCCCTCTCCTACAATGAGCAGTTCTTC
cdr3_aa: CASSLGLAGALSYNEQFF

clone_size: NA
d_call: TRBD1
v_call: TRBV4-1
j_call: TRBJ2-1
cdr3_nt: TGCGCCAGCAGCCAAGAGAGGGGGACAGGGGGCGATGAGCAGTTCTTC
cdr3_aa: CASSQERGTGGDEQFF

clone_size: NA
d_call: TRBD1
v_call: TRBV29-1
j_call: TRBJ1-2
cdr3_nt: TGCAGCGTTGCCCTTACCCTTATGCCGGGACAGGGCGACTATGGCTACACCTTC
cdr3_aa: CSVALTLMPGQGDYGYTF

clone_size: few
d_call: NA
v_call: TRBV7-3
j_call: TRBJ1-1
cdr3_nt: TGTGCCAGCAGCCCCACCGGACCGAACACTGAAGCTTTCTTT
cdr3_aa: CASSPTGPNTEAFF

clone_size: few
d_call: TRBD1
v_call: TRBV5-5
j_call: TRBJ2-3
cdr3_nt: TGTGCCAGCAGCGGGGACAGAGCTAGCACAGATACGCAGTATTTT
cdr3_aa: CASSGDRASTDTQYF